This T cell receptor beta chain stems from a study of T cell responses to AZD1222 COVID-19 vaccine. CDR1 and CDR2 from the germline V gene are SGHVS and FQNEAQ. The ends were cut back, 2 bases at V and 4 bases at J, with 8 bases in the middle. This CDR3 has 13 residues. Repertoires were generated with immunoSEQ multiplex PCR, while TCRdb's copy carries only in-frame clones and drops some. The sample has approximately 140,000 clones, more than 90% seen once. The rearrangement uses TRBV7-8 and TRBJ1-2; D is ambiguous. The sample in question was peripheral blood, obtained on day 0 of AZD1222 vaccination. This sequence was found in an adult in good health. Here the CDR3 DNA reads TGTGCCAGCAGCTTACCAGGAATCTATGGCTACACCTTC. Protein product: CASSLPGIYGYTF. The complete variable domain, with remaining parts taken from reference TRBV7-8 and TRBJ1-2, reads GAGVSQSPRYKVAKRGQDVALRCDPISGHVSLFWYQQALGQGPEFLTYFQNEAQLDKSGLPSDRFFAERPEGSVSTLKIQRTQQEDSAVYLCASSLPGIYGYTFGSGTRLTVV.